This T cell receptor beta chain was recorded in a study of T cell responses to AZD1222 COVID-19 vaccine. Whole-study findings and limits: Seropositive AZD1222 recipients at baseline numbered only 6 or 7. Spike-specific TCR breadth and depth went up after people got two AZD1222 doses.

Deletions cut 0 bases from V and 4 bases from J, with 12 bases between. The CDR3 covers 15 residues. Germline assignment: CDR1 MNHEY and CDR2 SVGAGI. Some clones are missing from TCRdb's copy, which holds only in-frame ones; the method was immunoSEQ multiplex PCR. The table shows about 120,000 clones, with roughly 87% occurring only once. On this clone: Its target is unknown.

The rearrangement links TRBV6-5 to TRBJ1-1, with D unresolved. This TCR came from an adult who received the AZD1222 COVID-19 vaccine. Material: peripheral blood, obtained 28 days after the second AZD1222 dose. CDR3 sequence reads: CASSYSGVGSTEAFF. CDR3 nucleotide sequence: TGTGCCAGCAGTTACTCGGGTGTGGGGAGCACTGAAGCTTTCTTT.